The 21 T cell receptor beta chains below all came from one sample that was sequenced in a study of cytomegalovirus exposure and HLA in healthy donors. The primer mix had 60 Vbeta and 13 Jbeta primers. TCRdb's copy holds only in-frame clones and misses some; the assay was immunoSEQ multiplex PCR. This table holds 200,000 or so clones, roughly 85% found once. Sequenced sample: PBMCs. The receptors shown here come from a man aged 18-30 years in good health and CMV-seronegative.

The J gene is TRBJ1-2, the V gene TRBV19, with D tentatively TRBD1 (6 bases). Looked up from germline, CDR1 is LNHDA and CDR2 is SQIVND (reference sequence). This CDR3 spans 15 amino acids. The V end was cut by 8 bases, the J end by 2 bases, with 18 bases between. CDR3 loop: CASRNAGASNYGYTF. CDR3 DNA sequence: TGTGCCAGTCGAAATGCGGGGGCTTCCAACTATGGCTACACCTTC.

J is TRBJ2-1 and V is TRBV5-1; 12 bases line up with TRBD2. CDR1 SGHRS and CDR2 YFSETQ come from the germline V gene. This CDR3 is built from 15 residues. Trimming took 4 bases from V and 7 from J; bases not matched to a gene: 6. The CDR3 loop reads CASSLTSGGSNEQFF. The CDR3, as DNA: TGCGCCAGCAGCCTTACTAGCGGGGGGTCAAATGAGCAGTTCTTC.

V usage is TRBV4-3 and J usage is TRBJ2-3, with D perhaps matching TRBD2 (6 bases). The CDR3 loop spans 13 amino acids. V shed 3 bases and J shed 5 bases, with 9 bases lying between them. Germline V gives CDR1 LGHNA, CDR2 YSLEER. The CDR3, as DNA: TGCGCCAGCAGCCAGGGGGGAGTAGATACGCAGTATTTT. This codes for CASSQGGVDTQYF.

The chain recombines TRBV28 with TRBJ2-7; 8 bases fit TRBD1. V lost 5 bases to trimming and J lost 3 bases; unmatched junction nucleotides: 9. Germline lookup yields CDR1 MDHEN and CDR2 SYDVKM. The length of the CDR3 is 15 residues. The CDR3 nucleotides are TGTGCCAGCAGTCCCCGGACAGGGAAGGGCTACGAGCAGTACTTC. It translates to CASSPRTGKGYEQYF.

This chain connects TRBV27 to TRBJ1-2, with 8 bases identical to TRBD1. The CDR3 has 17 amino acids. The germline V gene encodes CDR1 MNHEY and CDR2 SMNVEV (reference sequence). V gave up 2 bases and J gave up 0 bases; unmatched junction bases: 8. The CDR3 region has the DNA TGTGCCAGCAGTTTAACCGGACAGGGTACCCCTAACTATGGCTACACCTTC. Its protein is CASSLTGQGTPNYGYTF.

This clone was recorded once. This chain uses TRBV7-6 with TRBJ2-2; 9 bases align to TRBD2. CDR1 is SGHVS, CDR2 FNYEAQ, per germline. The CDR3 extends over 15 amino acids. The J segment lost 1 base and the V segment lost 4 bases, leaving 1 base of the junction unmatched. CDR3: CASSYSGRNTGELFF. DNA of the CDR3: TGTGCCAGCAGCTATAGCGGGAGGAACACCGGGGAGCTGTTTTTT.

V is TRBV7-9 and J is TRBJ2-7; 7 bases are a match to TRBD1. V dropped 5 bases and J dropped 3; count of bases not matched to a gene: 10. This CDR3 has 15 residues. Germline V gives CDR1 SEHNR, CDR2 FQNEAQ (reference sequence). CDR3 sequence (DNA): TGTGCCAGCAGCAAGCCCGGGACAGATCGCTACGAGCAGTACTTC. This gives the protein CASSKPGTDRYEQYF.

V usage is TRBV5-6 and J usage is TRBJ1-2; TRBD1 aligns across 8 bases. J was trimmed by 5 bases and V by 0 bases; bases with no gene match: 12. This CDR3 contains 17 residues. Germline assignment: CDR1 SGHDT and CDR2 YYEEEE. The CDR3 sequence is CASSLDIGGQEGYGYTF. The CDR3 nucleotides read TGTGCCAGCAGCTTGGACATCGGGGGACAGGAGGGATATGGCTACACCTTC.

The CDR3 sequence: CASKQGVSSYEQYF. CDR3 nucleotide sequence: TGTGCCAGCAAACAGGGGGTAAGCTCCTACGAGCAGTACTTC. The rearrangement joins TRBV2 to TRBJ2-7; 8 positions agree with TRBD1. CDR1 and CDR2 from the germline V gene are SNHLY and FYNNEI. V was pared by 7 bases and J by 0 bases, with 5 bases of the junction left unmatched. The CDR3 has 14 amino acids.

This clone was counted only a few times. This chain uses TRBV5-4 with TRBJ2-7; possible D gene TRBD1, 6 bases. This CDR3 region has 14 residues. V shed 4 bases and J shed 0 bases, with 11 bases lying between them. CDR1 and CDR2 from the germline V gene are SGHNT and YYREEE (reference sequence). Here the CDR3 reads CASSLGQTSYEQYF. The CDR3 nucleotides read TGTGCCAGCAGCCTCGGACAGACCTCCTACGAGCAGTACTTC.

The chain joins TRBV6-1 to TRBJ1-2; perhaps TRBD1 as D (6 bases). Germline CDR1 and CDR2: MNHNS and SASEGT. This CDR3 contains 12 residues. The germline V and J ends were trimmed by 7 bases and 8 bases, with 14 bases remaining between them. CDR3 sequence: CASNTGSGGYTF. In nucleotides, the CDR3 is TGTGCCAGCAATACAGGGTCCGGCGGCTACACCTTC.

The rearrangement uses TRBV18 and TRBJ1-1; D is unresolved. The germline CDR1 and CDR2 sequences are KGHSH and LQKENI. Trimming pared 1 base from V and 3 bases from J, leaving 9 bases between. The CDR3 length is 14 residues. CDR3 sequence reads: CASSPLTSDTEAFF. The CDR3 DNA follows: TGTGCCAGCTCACCACTTACGTCGGACACTGAAGCTTTCTTT.

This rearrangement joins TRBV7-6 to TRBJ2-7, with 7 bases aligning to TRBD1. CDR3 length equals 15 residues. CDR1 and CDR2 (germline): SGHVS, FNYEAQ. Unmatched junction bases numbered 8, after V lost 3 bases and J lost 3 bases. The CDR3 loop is CASSLNLAGGYEQYF. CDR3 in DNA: TGTGCCAGCAGCTTGAATCTCGCAGGGGGCTACGAGCAGTACTTC.

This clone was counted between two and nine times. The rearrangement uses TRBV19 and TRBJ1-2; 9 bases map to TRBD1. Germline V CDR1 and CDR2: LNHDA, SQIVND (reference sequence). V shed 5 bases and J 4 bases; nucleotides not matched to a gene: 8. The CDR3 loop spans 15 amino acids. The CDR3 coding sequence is TGTGCCAGTAGTGTTCGGACAGGGGACGCCTATGGCTACACCTTC. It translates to CASSVRTGDAYGYTF.

The CDR3 DNA reads as TGTGCCAGCAGTCCATCCCCCGGGGTCTACACTGAAGCTTTCTTT. It codes for CASSPSPGVYTEAFF. J is TRBJ1-1 and V is TRBV7-6; D gene unclear. This CDR3 region has 15 residues. V shed 6 bases and J shed 3 bases, with 17 bases lying between them. Germline CDR1 and CDR2: SGHVS and FNYEAQ.

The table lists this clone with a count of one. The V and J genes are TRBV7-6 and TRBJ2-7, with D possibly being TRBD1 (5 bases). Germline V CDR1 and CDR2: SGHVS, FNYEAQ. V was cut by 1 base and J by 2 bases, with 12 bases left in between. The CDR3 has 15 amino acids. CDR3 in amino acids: CASSLVQERPYEQYF. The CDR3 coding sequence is TGTGCCAGCAGCTTAGTACAGGAGCGTCCCTACGAGCAGTACTTC. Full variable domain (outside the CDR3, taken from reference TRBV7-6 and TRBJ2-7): GAGVSQSPRYKVTKRGQDVALRCDPISGHVSLYWYRQALGQGPEFLTYFNYEAQQDKSGLPNDRFSAERPEGSISTLTIQRTEQRDSAMYRCASSLVQERPYEQYFGPGTRLTVT.

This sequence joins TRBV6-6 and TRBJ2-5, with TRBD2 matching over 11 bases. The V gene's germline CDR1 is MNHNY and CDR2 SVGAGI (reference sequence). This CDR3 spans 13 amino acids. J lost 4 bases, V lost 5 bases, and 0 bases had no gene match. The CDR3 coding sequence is TGTGCCAGCAGTCTAGCGGGAGGAGAGACCCAGTACTTC. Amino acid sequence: CASSLAGGETQYF.

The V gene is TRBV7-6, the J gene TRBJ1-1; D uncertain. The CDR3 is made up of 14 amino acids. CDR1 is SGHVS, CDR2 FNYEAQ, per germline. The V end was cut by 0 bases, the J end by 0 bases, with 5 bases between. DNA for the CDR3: TGTGCCAGCAGCTTAGCCGGTTTGAACACTGAAGCTTTCTTT. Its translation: CASSLAGLNTEAFF.

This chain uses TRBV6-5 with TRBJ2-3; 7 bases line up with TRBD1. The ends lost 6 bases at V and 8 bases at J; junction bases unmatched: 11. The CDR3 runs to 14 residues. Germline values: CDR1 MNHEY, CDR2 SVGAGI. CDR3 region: CASRRGTDVFTQYF. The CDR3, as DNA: TGTGCCAGCAGGAGGGGGACAGATGTATTTACGCAGTATTTT.

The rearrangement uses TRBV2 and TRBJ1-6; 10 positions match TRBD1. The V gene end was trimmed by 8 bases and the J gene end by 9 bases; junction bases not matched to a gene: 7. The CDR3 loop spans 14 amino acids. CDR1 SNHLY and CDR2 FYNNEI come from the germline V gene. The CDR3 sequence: CASAPGQGVSPLHF. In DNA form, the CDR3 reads TGTGCCAGCGCTCCCGGACAGGGGGTTTCACCCCTCCACTTT.

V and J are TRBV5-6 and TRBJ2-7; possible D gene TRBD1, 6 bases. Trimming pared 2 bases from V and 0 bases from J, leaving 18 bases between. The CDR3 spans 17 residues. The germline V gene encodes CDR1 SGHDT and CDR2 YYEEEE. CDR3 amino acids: CASSLVGTGTYSYEQYF. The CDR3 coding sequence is TGTGCCAGCAGCTTAGTCGGTACAGGGACCTACTCCTACGAGCAGTACTTC.